The 4 T cell receptor beta chains presented below share a single source sample, sequenced in a study of blood T cell repertoires in COVID-19. Assay: immunoSEQ multiplex PCR; the TCRdb copy retains only in-frame clones and omits some. The sample lists 250,000 to 300,000 clones, roughly nine tenths occurring once. Source material: PBMCs or T cells enriched from blood (not recorded which). These receptor sequences come from a human donor in a cohort exposed to, infected with or recovered from COVID-19 (not recorded which). The donor label of this sample is uncertain.

The rearrangement links TRBV19 to TRBJ2-1; D not certain. Per germline, CDR1 LNHDA and CDR2 SQIVND (reference sequence). The CDR3 is made up of 14 amino acids. Trimming removed 4 bases at V and 5 bases at J, with 12 bases between. CDR3 protein: CASSKASRDNEQFF. The DNA of the CDR3 is TGTGCCAGTAGTAAAGCTTCCCGAGACAATGAGCAGTTCTTC.

This chain connects TRBV19 to TRBJ1-5; TRBD1 agrees at 8 bases. Germline CDR1 LNHDA, CDR2 SQIVND (reference sequence). V shed 3 bases, J shed 9 bases, and the junction held 7 bases outside the gene matches. The CDR3 length is 14 residues. CDR3 bases: TGTGCCAGTAGTATGGGACAGGCCGTACGGCCCCAGCATTTT. It encodes CASSMGQAVRPQHF.

The table lists this clone with a count of one. The gene calls are TRBV29-1 and TRBJ1-2, with D perhaps TRBD1 (5 bases). Trimming left V 0 bases short and J 6 bases short, with 17 bases between. Germline V gene lookup returns CDR1 SQVTM and CDR2 ANQGSEA. This CDR3 region has 15 residues. The CDR3 DNA reads as TGCAGCGTTGAAGATCGGGGTGGGGGGTCCGATGGCTACACCTTC. As protein: CSVEDRGGGSDGYTF.

This chain connects TRBV13 to TRBJ2-3; unclear D gene. This CDR3 region has 16 residues. The ends were cut back, 4 bases at V and 0 bases at J, with 14 bases in the middle. Germline CDR1 and CDR2: PRHDT and FYEKMQ (reference sequence). The CDR3 region is CASSSPQLSSTDTQYF. The CDR3 DNA is TGTGCCAGCAGCTCACCTCAACTCTCAAGCACAGATACGCAGTATTTT.